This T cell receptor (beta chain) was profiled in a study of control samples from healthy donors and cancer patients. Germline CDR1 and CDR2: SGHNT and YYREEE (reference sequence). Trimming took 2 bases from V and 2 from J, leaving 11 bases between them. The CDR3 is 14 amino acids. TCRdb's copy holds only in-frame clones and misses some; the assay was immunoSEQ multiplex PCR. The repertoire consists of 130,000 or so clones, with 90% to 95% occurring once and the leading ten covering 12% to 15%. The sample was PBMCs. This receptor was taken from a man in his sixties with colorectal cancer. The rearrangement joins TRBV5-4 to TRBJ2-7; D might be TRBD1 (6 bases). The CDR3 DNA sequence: TGTGCCAGCAGCTTTTCCGGGACACCCTACGAGCAGTACTTC. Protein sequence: CASSFSGTPYEQYF.